Reported below is one T cell receptor (beta chain). Its cognate antigen is unknown. Ten milliliters of peripheral blood were drawn from each donor. CDR3 length equals 15 residues. The germline V gene encodes CDR1 SGHRS and CDR2 YFSETQ. V was trimmed by 2 bases and J by 2 bases, leaving 10 bases between them. The data originate from a study of type 1 and type 2 diabetes patients. Overall study results and limits: Age and gender were not matched between study groups, possibly biasing interpretation.

The PCR template was genomic DNA. Amplification of the beta chain CDR3 used 30 forward and 13 reverse multiplex primers. TCRdb reprocessed the multiplex PCR reads via MiXCR and lists one record per CDR3 protein. The sample holds about 270,000 distinct CDR3 sequences, roughly 50% seen once. The TCR was taken from a man aged 18 to 29 with type 2 diabetes. Sequenced: peripheral blood mononuclear cells (PBMCs). The chain recombines TRBV5-1 with TRBJ2-2, with a weak D call TRBD1 (5 bases). The CDR3 DNA sequence: TGCGCCAGCAGCTTTGAAGGGGTCAACACCGGGGAGCTGTTTTTT. Protein: CASSFEGVNTGELFF.